Listed below are T cell receptor beta chains from one sample, sequenced in a study of T-cell reconstitution after alpha-beta-depleted transplantation in children. TCRdb re-derived calls from the PCR reads in MiXCR, one entry per CDR3 protein. This sample yields about 240,000 distinct CDR3 sequences, of which 12% are seen a single time; around 2.5% belongs to the top ten. This specimen was PBMCs from the stem cell graft donor, taken from the stem cell graft. The receptors were gathered from a human donor who donated a stem cell graft to a child with acute lymphoblastic leukemia. Each CDR3 is given with its conserved first and last residue. The D gene is left open where the match is weak. Expanded clones get a size class; other rows say once, few or many, or leave the size out.

v_call	j_call	d_call	clone_size	cdr3_nt	cdr3_aa
TRBV28	TRBJ2-5	TRBD2	many	TGTGCCAGCAGTTCTCGGGGCGGGAGCTCGGAGACCCAGTACTTC	CASSSRGGSSETQYF
TRBV20-1	TRBJ1-5	TRBD1	many	TGCAGTGCTCGGACAGGGGTACGACAGCCCCAGCATTTT	CSARTGVRQPQHF
TRBV6-1	TRBJ1-1	NA	many	TGTGCCAGCACCCTAAGGAGGCTGGCTGAAGCTTTCTTT	CASTLRRLAEAFF
TRBV7-2	TRBJ2-4	NA	many	TGTGCCAGCACCAAATCGAGGGAGAACATTCAGTACTTC	CASTKSRENIQYF
TRBV6-2/TRBV6-3	TRBJ2-7	NA	many	TGTGCCAGCAGTTACAGGTGGGAGCAGTACTTC	CASSYRWEQYF
TRBV5-6	TRBJ1-2	NA	many	TGTGCCAGCAGCGCGTTGGGGGAGGGCTACACCTTC	CASSALGEGYTF
TRBV5-6	TRBJ2-2	TRBD1	many	TGTGCCAGCAGGCGGGACAGGTACACCGGGGAGCTGTTTTTT	CASRRDRYTGELFF
TRBV5-1	TRBJ1-1	TRBD1	many	TGCGCCAGCAGCCTAGCCCCAGGACAGGGGCGTGAAGCTTTCTTT	CASSLAPGQGREAFF
TRBV7-2	TRBJ1-6	NA	many	TGTGCCAGCAGCCGAGGCAGTTCCCCGGGCCGACATTCACCCCTCCACTTT	CASSRGSSPGRHSPLHF
TRBV3-1	TRBJ1-1	TRBD1	many	TGTGCCAGCAGCTCCGGGACAGGGATTAACACTGAAGCTTTCTTT	CASSSGTGINTEAFF
TRBV27	TRBJ1-1	NA	many	TGTGCCAGCAGTTTGGGCTATAGCGCTGAAGCTTTCTTT	CASSLGYSAEAFF
TRBV5-1	TRBJ1-6	TRBD1	few	TGCGCCAGCAGCACGACAGGGGATAATTCACCCCTCCACTTT	CASSTTGDNSPLHF
TRBV3-1	TRBJ1-2	TRBD1	many	TGTGCCAGCAGCCTCCCTTCCGAAGGGGGCAGGGATGGCTACACCTTC	CASSLPSEGGRDGYTF
TRBV28	TRBJ2-6	NA	many	TGTGCCAGCAGTACCACCGGATCTAACTCTGGGGCCAACGTCCTGACTTTC	CASSTTGSNSGANVLTF
TRBV28	TRBJ2-7	TRBD2	many	TGTGCCAGCAGACCTAGCGGAAACTACGAGCAGTACTTC	CASRPSGNYEQYF
TRBV5-4	TRBJ1-1	NA	few	TGTGCCAGCAGCTTTGTAAGGGGTGAAGCTTTCTTT	CASSFVRGEAFF
TRBV6-5	TRBJ1-1	NA	many	TGTGCCAGCAGTTACCGTAGTACGGGTATAAACACTGAAGCTTTCTTT	CASSYRSTGINTEAFF
TRBV5-1	TRBJ2-7	NA	NA	TGCGCCAGCAGCCACCGGGACGGGGCCTACGAGCAGTACTTC	CASSHRDGAYEQYF
TRBV5-6	TRBJ1-1	NA	NA	TGTGCCAGCAGCTTGTCGATCTTGAACACTGAAGCTTTCTTT	CASSLSILNTEAFF
TRBV20-1	TRBJ1-2	TRBD1	many	TGCAGTGCTCCGGGGACAGGGGTGAATGGCTACACCTTC	CSAPGTGVNGYTF
TRBV29-1	TRBJ2-3	TRBD1	many	TGCAGCGTTTGGGACCCCGAGGGGGCTACTAGCACAGATACGCAGTATTTT	CSVWDPEGATSTDTQYF
TRBV27	TRBJ1-4	TRBD1	many	TGTGCCAGCAGTCTACAGGGGGCGGTCGAAAAACTGTTTTTT	CASSLQGAVEKLFF
TRBV20-1	TRBJ2-1	NA	many	TGCAGTGCGTTACAGGGAAGGGATGAGCAGTTCTTC	CSALQGRDEQFF
TRBV13	TRBJ1-6	NA	many	TGTGCCAGCAGCCACAGGGCTTCACCCCTCCACTTT	CASSHRASPLHF
TRBV28	TRBJ2-5	NA	many	TGTGCCAGCAGCCTGCCCCCATGGGAGACCCAGTACTTC	CASSLPPWETQYF
TRBV9	TRBJ1-2	TRBD1	many	TGTGCCAGCGGAGGACAGGGTTACTATGGCTACACCTTC	CASGGQGYYGYTF
TRBV4-3	TRBJ1-5	TRBD1	many	TGCGCCAGCAGCCAAGACCAGACAGGGTATCAGCCCCAGCATTTT	CASSQDQTGYQPQHF
TRBV12-3/TRBV12-4	TRBJ1-2	TRBD1	many	TGTGCCAGCAGTTTCCAGGGGGGGTACTATGGCTACACCTTC	CASSFQGGYYGYTF
TRBV28	TRBJ1-1	NA	NA	TGTGCCAGCAGTTTCATGGACAACAGCATGAACACTGAAGCTTTCTTT	CASSFMDNSMNTEAFF
TRBV14	TRBJ1-6	NA	many	TGTGCCAGCAGCCAAGGGGGGCACAGGGATGGCTCACCCCTCCACTTT	CASSQGGHRDGSPLHF
TRBV4-3	TRBJ1-1	TRBD1	NA	TGCGCCAGCAGCCAAGAAGCCGGGACAGGGGGTAGTGAAGCTTTCTTT	CASSQEAGTGGSEAFF
TRBV5-1	TRBJ2-7	TRBD1	many	TGCGCCAGCAGCTTCGGCACAGGGGGCACGACCGGCGAGCAGTACTTC	CASSFGTGGTTGEQYF
TRBV4-2	TRBJ2-3	TRBD2	NA	TGTGCCAGCAGCCAAGTATTCGGCGGGGGGAAAACAGATACGCAGTATTTT	CASSQVFGGGKTDTQYF
TRBV6-5	TRBJ1-1	NA	many	TGTGCCAGCAGTTACGACCGCCGTGGCACTGAAGCTTTCTTT	CASSYDRRGTEAFF
TRBV2	TRBJ2-3	TRBD2	many	TGTGCCAGCAGTGAACTAGCGGGAGGCCGCACAGATACGCAGTATTTT	CASSELAGGRTDTQYF
TRBV5-4	TRBJ1-1	NA	NA	TGTGCCGCCGGAGGAGTGAACACTGAAGCTTTCTTT	CAAGGVNTEAFF
TRBV18	TRBJ2-1	NA	many	TGTGCCAGCTCACCGATTCCCACGCGGAGAACCTACAATGAGCAGTTCTTC	CASSPIPTRRTYNEQFF
TRBV20-1	TRBJ1-5	NA	many	TGCAGTGCTAGAGGGTCCGATCAGCCCCAGCATTTT	CSARGSDQPQHF
TRBV24-1	TRBJ1-5	NA	many	TGTGCCACCAGTTTTTCTTCGACTCAGCCCCAGCATTTT	CATSFSSTQPQHF
TRBV4-3	TRBJ1-4	NA	many	TGCGCCAGCAGCCAACAAGACGAGGGTGGGAATGAAAAACTGTTTTTT	CASSQQDEGGNEKLFF
TRBV3-1	TRBJ2-7	NA	many	TGTGCCAGCAGCCAATTCGCCTACGACGAGCAGTACTTC	CASSQFAYDEQYF
TRBV29-1	TRBJ2-1	TRBD2	many	TGCAGCGTTGAAGCTAGCGGGAGGATTAGTGATGGTGAGCAGTTCTTC	CSVEASGRISDGEQFF
TRBV9	TRBJ1-2	NA	many	TGTGCCAGCAGCCTCGGTGGGGGTTTAGTGGGGACCTATGGCTACACCTTC	CASSLGGGLVGTYGYTF
TRBV5-1	TRBJ2-1	TRBD2	NA	TGCGCCAGCAGGGCTAGCGGGACCTACAATGAGCAGTTCTTC	CASRASGTYNEQFF
TRBV20-1	TRBJ2-7	TRBD1	many	TGCAGTGCTAGGACTTCGGACAGGGGAACGATTATTACCTACGAGCAGTACTTC	CSARTSDRGTIITYEQYF
TRBV27	TRBJ1-5	NA	many	TGTGCCAGCAGAGCTGAGTATAGTAGCAATCAGCCCCAGCATTTT	CASRAEYSSNQPQHF
TRBV19	TRBJ1-1	NA	NA	TGTGCCTCTAGAGGCGGATACACTGAAGCTTTCTTT	CASRGGYTEAFF
TRBV7-9	TRBJ1-4	NA	NA	TGTGCCGTGGCCGCCTTGGGTGAAAAACTGTTTTTT	CAVAALGEKLFF
TRBV12-3/TRBV12-4	TRBJ1-5	NA	many	TGTGCCAGCAGCCCAACCTGGACTCGTTATAGCAATCAGCCCCAGCATTTT	CASSPTWTRYSNQPQHF
TRBV5-4	TRBJ2-1	TRBD2	NA	TGTGCCAGCAGCGTTGGGGGGGGGGATGAGCAGTTCTTC	CASSVGGGDEQFF
TRBV30	TRBJ2-1	TRBD2	many	TGTGCCTTGTGGGGGGGGTATAGTGAGCAGTTCTTC	CALWGGYSEQFF
TRBV4-2	TRBJ1-4	TRBD1	few	TGTGCCAGCAGCCAAGGACAGGGGACTGAAAAACTGTTTTTT	CASSQGQGTEKLFF
TRBV20-1	TRBJ2-7	TRBD1	NA	TGCAGTGCTGCTCCGGGACAGGGGGCATCCACTCAGGACCACGGGCAGTACTTC	CSAAPGQGASTQDHGQYF
TRBV19	TRBJ2-6	NA	once	TGTGCCAGTAGTATAGCCCCGACAGGGGCCAACGTCCTGACTTTC	CASSIAPTGANVLTF
TRBV10-3	TRBJ2-2	NA	many	TGTGCCATCAGCTCCGAGGGCATCGGGGAGCTGTTTTTT	CAISSEGIGELFF
TRBV7-8	TRBJ1-1	NA	many	TGTGCCAGCCTTCCAGGAGCGGCGAACACTGAAGCTTTCTTT	CASLPGAANTEAFF
TRBV5-5	TRBJ1-6	NA	few	TGTGCCAGCAGCTTGGGTCCGGGGAGAAATTCACCCCTCCACTTT	CASSLGPGRNSPLHF
TRBV30	TRBJ2-7	NA	many	TGTGCCTGGAGGGTATCCGGTTCCTACGAGCAGTACTTC	CAWRVSGSYEQYF
TRBV11-2	TRBJ2-1	NA	many	TGTGCCAGCAGCGCACCCAGGGGTAACTACTACAATGAGCAGTTCTTC	CASSAPRGNYYNEQFF